This note documents a single T cell receptor (beta chain) sequence. This clone has a handful of counts. What antigen it recognizes has not been identified. Base qualities are not recorded, but no much larger clone differs from it by a single base. The library was obtained by the immunoSEQ multiplex PCR assay. For the multiplex PCR, a mixture combining 60 forward primers for TCR Vbeta segments and 13 reverse primers for TCR Jbeta segments was used. Amplification of the CDR3 region of rearranged TCR beta genes was performed with a multiplex PCR assay on genomic DNA. The amplified TCR beta libraries were sequenced on the Illumina HiSeq System as 87-base-pair reads. Concerning the study's data processing: In a later analysis, tens of millions of unique TCR beta chains were counted across the roughly 610 repertoires, and approximately 11 million of these chains were shared by at least two donors. Raw reads were error-corrected and collapsed into unique sequences by a nearest-neighbor algorithm in which closely related sequences were merged to remove PCR and sequencing errors. CDR3 sequences were aligned to IMGT reference sequences to assign V, D and J gene segments. For a sequence to be retained, a match of at least six nucleotides was required to both a V gene segment and a J gene segment. Rearrangements were classified as productive when the CDR3 lacked stop codons and remained in frame with V and J, and all other rearrangements were classified as non-productive. Following IMGT convention, CDR3 was defined as the stretch from the second conserved V-encoded cysteine to the conserved J-encoded phenylalanine. Sequences without an unambiguous match to a single V gene segment were excluded from the earlier analysis of approximately 560 of the donors. An earlier analysis of 500 to 600 of the donors classified V segments as functional when productive rearrangements were above 56.7% and as segregating when the standard deviation between donors was above 5%. A statistical classification framework was developed to diagnose cytomegalovirus status using the catalog of TCR beta chain sequences. V and J gene assignment, in a later analysis, came from comparing TCR nucleotide sequences with IMGT/GENE-DB human TR gene sequences. A later analysis assigned CDR3 sequences and most-parsimonious VDJ recombination scenarios with the TCRdist pipeline. A later analysis defined each TCR beta chain by its CDR3 amino acid sequence plus V-gene family, and excluded reads lacking a unique V-gene family. As a way to deal with suspected cross-contamination and a sequencing artifact, a later analysis dropped hundreds of nucleotide sequences that were highly shared and had low generation probability. In a later analysis, a clonal expansion index for each public chain was calculated from normalized within-repertoire ranks of inferred template counts. Generation probabilities in a later analysis came from a VDJ recombination model fitted to out-of-frame rearrangements, and those results were checked against IGoR. In a later analysis, hypergeometric tests were used to score TCR-TCR, TCR-HLA and TCR-CMV co-occurrence, with a repertoire-size bias correction applied to TCR pairs. To estimate false discovery rates, a later analysis permuted the HLA or CMV assignments 20 times. In a later analysis, co-occurring TCRs were grouped using DBSCAN, with TCRdist sequence similarity added in when clustering inside HLA-allele-positive subsets. Repertoires with fewer than 30,000 or more than 120,000 public chains, plus five repertoires with anomalous nucleotide sharing, were excluded from co-occurrence clustering. Drawn from immuneACCESS, this table holds only the in-frame rearrangements with V and J called that TCRdb kept. Clones are partly lost; checked studies trace under half to an unresolved V gene and leave the rest unexplained. V, J and clone size were drawn from that table, and D and trimming were deduced from the DNA. The sample profile shows about 160,000 clones; roughly 80% of them were found once. 8.5% of the sample is held by the ten biggest clonotypes.

These data come from a study of cytomegalovirus exposure and HLA in healthy donors (dated 2017 in TCRdb). In the study overall: According to an earlier analysis of around 600 of the donors, about 179 million T cells yielded roughly 110 million unique TCR beta sequences and about 300 Gb of sequence data. An early release covering 550 to 650 HLA-typed donors comprised 250 to 350 gigabases of sequencing data and roughly 86 million unique TCR sequences. The genetic ancestry cluster associated with self-reported Caucasian donors included 70% to 85% of the approximately 410 genotyped donors. The aim of the study was to test whether cataloging public T cell receptors could identify signatures of past pathogen exposure. The T cell repertoires of roughly 660 subjects were profiled by immunosequencing and related to cytomegalovirus serostatus. Besides the first cohort of some 670 subjects, a separate validation cohort made up of roughly 120 different subjects was used. The study combined high-throughput TCR immunosequencing, statistical association of individual TCRs with disease status, and machine learning to predict cytomegalovirus infection status. A later analysis re-analyzed previously published TCR beta repertoires from 500 to 700 donors and added high-resolution HLA genotyping to study TCR occurrence patterns. Rather than using new phenotypic data, the later analysis identified candidate immune exposures from TCR beta sequences and from how often those sequences occurred across donors. To decide whether each TCR beta V gene segment behaved as functional or pseudogenic, an earlier analysis of some 600 of the donors relied on high-throughput TCR beta sequencing. Donor age, sex, ethnicity and CMV serostatus were compiled alongside the repertoire data. Genome-wide SNP genotypes for about three fifths of the roughly 700 donors were used in a later genetic analysis, which treated that subset as a discovery cohort. All discovery cohort repertoires had been generated using a single sequencing platform. HLA typing covered class I and class II loci at four-digit resolution. Typing coverage varied by locus: about 620-630 donors for A, B, C, DRB1 and DQB1; 522 for DQA1; around 570 for DPA1; under 490 for DPB1. Because of strong linkage in the cohort, roughly five DR-DQ haplotypes were treated as single units for association and clustering. Among roughly 400 genotyped donors of the cohort, an average of around 220,000 unique TCR beta nucleotide sequences was sequenced per donor, of which about 18% were non-productive. Findings and caveats that apply to the study as a whole: The classifier was reported to diagnose cytomegalovirus status with high specificity and sensitivity in both the original cohort and the validation cohort. Compared with the approximately 710-donor mean, donors in an Asian-associated ancestry cluster had fewer N-insertions in productive TCRs, according to a later genetic analysis. A later analysis found that TCR association rates varied across HLA loci, with DRB1 alleles showing the most associated TCRs and HLA-C alleles the fewest. Only TCR beta chains were sequenced in this cohort, and the absence of alpha or paired-chain data limited detectable features. Most CMV-associated TCR beta chains appeared to be HLA-restricted in a later analysis, and the HLA associations seemed to be driven largely by CMV exposure. While some public TCRs were present in many individuals, most TCR sequences turned up only very rarely across donors. Broadly in line with IMGT annotations, most TCR beta V segments showed up in productive rearrangements about 87% or about 30% of the time in an earlier analysis of about 500 of the donors. V-gene and J-gene trimming of TCR beta chains was associated with a missense DCLRE1C variant in a later genetic analysis, and the association was replicated in an independent cohort. Because the 87-base-pair reads could not distinguish some IMGT-functional V segments, including TRBV6-2 and TRBV6-3, those segments were excluded. Because HLA typing was unavailable for some donors at each locus, only the typed subset was used in association tests. According to a later analysis, parvovirus B19, influenza, CMV and Epstein-Barr virus appeared linked to several top co-occurrence clusters. A further reported finding was that TCR beta sequences accurately predicted the HLA-A and HLA-B alleles for most subjects in the first cohort. In vitro tests confirmed that a few of the cytomegalovirus-associated TCR beta chains recognize cytomegalovirus antigens. In a later analysis, HLA-associated TCR beta chains showed more clonal expansion and lower generation probabilities than non-associated chains that were equally common. When HLA alleles, especially DR and DQ, strongly co-occurred, TCR associations were difficult to assign to individual alleles. Sequencing depth was assumed to be roughly uniform across donors in the presence/absence analyses, though that assumption may not hold. The authors suggested that the approach could potentially be extended to other disease states and immunological phenotypes. A cluster of highly shared sequence variants was judged likely to represent a technical artifact of the sequencing pipeline. Because counts were too low, 15 to 20 rarely observed V segments, including chromosome 9 orphons, were excluded from the earlier analysis of 587 of the donors. Specific HLA alleles were associated with over 15,000 TCR beta sequences at a false discovery rate of 0.05 in a later analysis. In the study, 150 to 200 TCR beta chains were listed as associated with cytomegalovirus. CMV serostatus was the only immune exposure information available for the cohort. Linkage disequilibrium might explain the correlated functional status among segregating V segments, but an unknown experimental factor could not be excluded.

V lost 6 bases and J lost 2 bases, and the count of bases not matched to a germline gene is 6. CDR1 LNHNV and CDR2 YYDKDF are derived from the germline V gene (reference sequence). The CDR3 spans 14 residues, from the cysteine through the phenylalanine. Left in the record is the CDR3 DNA by itself, 42 bases read in frame from the first base. The cohort consisted of 666 healthy bone marrow donors. At the time of sampling, every cohort member was nominally healthy, though immune exposures that went unrecorded were likely present. The donor tested CMV seropositive, placing the donor among the 290 or so seropositive members of the cohort. A peripheral blood sample was provided by each donor, and peripheral blood mononuclear cells were used for TCR beta sequencing. The Qiagen DNeasy Blood Extraction Kit was used to extract genomic DNA from the blood cell samples.

Sequenced sample: PBMCs. Here the chain combines TRBV15 and TRBJ2-7; TRBD1 aligns with 8 central bases. The sequence came from a male donor in good health and CMV-seropositive. The nucleotides are TGTGCCACCAGGCAGGGGGCCGGCGCCTACGAGCAGTACTTC. The resulting protein is CATRQGAGAYEQYF.